This T cell receptor (beta chain) was observed in a study of T cells after posttransplantation cyclophosphamide. Study outcomes and limitations: TRB clonality was highly associated with recipient CMV seropositivity and reactivation. Later post-transplant blood repertoires were often dominated by donor CD8+ memory clones. TRB overlap between skin or GI tissue T cells and blood was limited.

V was clipped by 0 bases and J by 10 bases, with 16 bases between them. Germline V gene lookup returns CDR1 MNHEY and CDR2 SMNVEV (reference sequence). The CDR3 is 16 amino acids. A marrow graft followed busulfan-fludarabine conditioning, with cyclophosphamide on days +3 and +4. Sequencing used immunoSEQ multiplex PCR; TCRdb keeps in-frame clones, though not all of them. The sample shows about 7,900 clones, over 75% of them seen only once. Worth noting for this clone: Its antigen is not known.

The chain couples TRBV27 to TRBJ1-6, with a possible D match to TRBD1 (6 bases). This receptor was identified in a female patient aged 40 to 55 who received an allogeneic stem cell transplant from an unrelated donor, was CMV-positive, and had no GVHD. The graft donor may account for some of the T cells. Sequencing used PBMCs, obtained after allogeneic stem cell transplant with posttransplant cyclophosphamide. CDR3 DNA sequence: TGTGCCAGCAGTTTATCACAGGGACCCTCGGGGTCACCCCTCCACTTT. It codes for CASSLSQGPSGSPLHF.